These T cell receptor beta chains were read from a single sample in a study of beta chain features in type 1 diabetes. Clones were read by immunoSEQ multiplex PCR, and TCRdb kept only the in-frame ones, dropping some. Of fewer than 550,000 clones detected, 10% to 12% appear once; the ten largest clones hold 0.045% to 0.05%. The sequencing input was naive CD4+ T cells from blood. Source of these receptors: a woman younger than 35 in good health. CDR3s include the opening cysteine and the closing phenylalanine or tryptophan. Each record gives: D gene, clone size, V gene, J gene, CDR3 DNA, CDR3 protein. The D gene is left open where the match is weak. A row's size may be missing; if present it is once, few, many or a size class.

>NA|NA|TRBV7-2|TRBJ2-5
TGTGCCAGCAGCCTAACCAGGGTTCCGGGGGCCCAGTACTTC
CASSLTRVPGAQYF
>NA|NA|TRBV5-4|TRBJ2-2
TGTGCCAGCAAGGGGTCCTCCGGGGAGCTGTTTTTT
CASKGSSGELFF
>NA|NA|TRBV6-5|TRBJ2-3
TGTGCCAGCAGTTATCAGGGGAGGTCAGTGGATACGCAGTATTTT
CASSYQGRSVDTQYF
>TRBD2|NA|TRBV4-2|TRBJ2-4
TGTGCCAGCAGCTCGGGAGGGATTCAGTACTTC
CASSSGGIQYF
>TRBD1|NA|TRBV5-6|TRBJ1-1
TGTGCCAGCAGCCCAATTGGGACAGGCAACATGAACACTGAAGCTTTCTTT
CASSPIGTGNMNTEAFF
>NA|NA|TRBV4-1|TRBJ1-4
TGCGCCAGCAGCCAACATGGGCTACGGGAAAAACTGTTTTTT
CASSQHGLREKLFF
>NA|NA|TRBV7-2|TRBJ2-7
TGTGCCAGCAGCTTAGCCCCCCTCTCCTCAGGGGTGGGCTACGAGCAGTACTTC
CASSLAPLSSGVGYEQYF
>NA|few|TRBV6-5|TRBJ1-4
TGTGCCAGCACGACAGGTGGGGGGAATGAAAAACTGTTTTTT
CASTTGGGNEKLFF
>TRBD2|NA|TRBV10-3|TRBJ2-3
TGTGCCATCAGTGACCCCAGTCTAGCGGGAGATCAGTCAGATACGCAGTATTTT
CAISDPSLAGDQSDTQYF
>NA|NA|TRBV11-2|TRBJ2-3
TGTGCCAGCAGCTATGGGGGTGGCACAGATACGCAGTATTTT
CASSYGGGTDTQYF
>NA|NA|TRBV29-1|TRBJ2-5
TGCAGCGTCGGGGGCCTAGCGGTCCGCCAAGAGACCCAGTACTTC
CSVGGLAVRQETQYF
>NA|few|TRBV19|TRBJ2-7
TGTGCCAGTAGCGCAGGGACCTACGAGCAGTACTTC
CASSAGTYEQYF
>NA|NA|TRBV9|TRBJ2-6
TGTGCCAGCAGCCCTAGACTGAGCTCTGGGGCCAACGTCCTGACTTTC
CASSPRLSSGANVLTF
>NA|NA|TRBV25-1|TRBJ2-5
TGTGCCAGCAGTGAGGCGCGCAGGGCAATTGGGGAGACCCAGTACTTC
CASSEARRAIGETQYF
>TRBD1|few|TRBV4-2|TRBJ1-4
TGTGCCAGCAGCCAGGACAGGGATGAAAAACTGTTTTTT
CASSQDRDEKLFF
>NA|NA|TRBV5-8|TRBJ1-5
TGTGCCAGCAGCTTGGCCCTTAATAAGCCCCAGCATTTT
CASSLALNKPQHF
>NA|few|TRBV11-3|TRBJ2-7
TGTGCCAGCAGCGCAGGCTTACAGGGTTCGTACGAGCAGTACTTC
CASSAGLQGSYEQYF
>TRBD1|NA|TRBV14|TRBJ2-1
TGTGCCAGCAGCCAAGATCCAGGGGGGCAGTTCTTC
CASSQDPGGQFF
>TRBD1|few|TRBV5-1|TRBJ2-7
TGCGCCAGCAGCTTGGGCACGGGACAGGTGACCTACGAGCAGTACTTC
CASSLGTGQVTYEQYF
>NA|NA|TRBV7-9|TRBJ2-3
TGTGCCAGCAGCCCCAGGGCCGGCATTGCAGATACGCAGTATTTT
CASSPRAGIADTQYF
>NA|few|TRBV4-1|TRBJ2-4
TGCGCCAGCAGCCAAGTTGGCAAAAACATTCAGTACTTC
CASSQVGKNIQYF
>TRBD2|NA|TRBV14|TRBJ2-3
TGTGCCAGCAGCCAAGATCGGGGACTAGCGGTGACCACAGATACGCAGTATTTT
CASSQDRGLAVTTDTQYF
>NA|NA|TRBV7-6|TRBJ2-1
TGTGCCAGCAGCTTACGTCTGTATTCCAATGAGCAGTTCTTC
CASSLRLYSNEQFF
>TRBD1|NA|TRBV19|TRBJ2-5
TGTGCCAGTAGTTCCCGACAGGGTTTGGAGACCCAGTACTTC
CASSSRQGLETQYF
>NA|NA|TRBV28|TRBJ2-5
TGTGCCAGCAAAAAAGCTGGGCGAGAGACCCAGTACTTC
CASKKAGRETQYF
>NA|few|TRBV7-2|TRBJ2-5
TGTGCCAGCAGCTTAGTCACGGGGCCAGAGACCCAGTACTTC
CASSLVTGPETQYF
>TRBD1|few|TRBV29-1|TRBJ2-1
TGCAGCGTTGAAGTGCCGGGACAGATCATCAATGAGCAGTTCTTC
CSVEVPGQIINEQFF
>NA|NA|TRBV7-9|TRBJ1-2
TGTGCCAGCAGCATCGACGGGACACTCTATGGCTACACCTTC
CASSIDGTLYGYTF
>NA|NA|TRBV2|TRBJ2-4
TGTGCCAGCAGGGACTATAGCGGCCTAGCCAAAAACATTCAGTACTTC
CASRDYSGLAKNIQYF
>NA|NA|TRBV18|TRBJ2-3
TGTGCCAGCTCACCTGAAACGGTGGTGAATACGCAGTATTTT
CASSPETVVNTQYF
>NA|NA|TRBV5-1|TRBJ2-1
TGCGCCAGCAGCTTGGGAGATCCGGACTACAATGAGCAGTTCTTC
CASSLGDPDYNEQFF
>NA|few|TRBV19|TRBJ1-1
TGTGCCAGTAGTACACAGGGAAGAGACACTGAAGCTTTCTTT
CASSTQGRDTEAFF
>NA|few|TRBV11-3|TRBJ2-1
TGTGCCAGCAGCCCTAACAGCTATGAGCAGTTCTTC
CASSPNSYEQFF
>NA|once|TRBV9|TRBJ1-4
TGTGCCAGCAGCCGGGAAGGTTGGTTAGAAAAACTGTTTTTT
CASSREGWLEKLFF
>TRBD1|NA|TRBV11-2|TRBJ2-5
TGTGCCAGCAGCTTCCACGGGACAGGGCAAGAGACCCAGTACTTC
CASSFHGTGQETQYF
>TRBD1|NA|TRBV27|TRBJ2-1
TGTGCCAGCAGTCCCAGGGGGCTGCGGTACAATGAGCAGTTCTTC
CASSPRGLRYNEQFF
>NA|few|TRBV18|TRBJ2-4
TGTGCCAGCTCACCACCTCCCGGCGATAGCAAAAACATTCAGTACTTC
CASSPPPGDSKNIQYF
>NA|few|TRBV11-3|TRBJ2-1
TGTGCCAGCAGCCCCGACACAATTTCCCAGTTCTTC
CASSPDTISQFF
>TRBD2|many|TRBV9|TRBJ2-1
TGTGCCAGCAGCGCGACTAGCGGGAGGTACAATGAGCAGTTCTTC
CASSATSGRYNEQFF
>NA|NA|TRBV9|TRBJ2-7
TGTGCCAGCAGCGTGAAGAGGGTGGCCTACGAGCAGTACTTC
CASSVKRVAYEQYF
>TRBD1|few|TRBV5-4|TRBJ2-3
TGTGCCAGCAGCTGGATAACAGGGGGCACAGATACGCAGTATTTT
CASSWITGGTDTQYF
>TRBD1|NA|TRBV29-1|TRBJ1-1
TGCAGCGCAGCGGGACAGATAAACACTGAAGCTTTCTTT
CSAAGQINTEAFF
>TRBD1|few|TRBV30|TRBJ1-5
TGTGCCTGGAGCGGGGACAGCACAAATCAGCCCCAGCATTTT
CAWSGDSTNQPQHF
>TRBD2|NA|TRBV7-2|TRBJ2-2
TGTGCCAGCAGCTTACAGGGACTAAGCGGGGAGCTGTTTTTT
CASSLQGLSGELFF
>TRBD1|NA|TRBV5-4|TRBJ2-5
TGTGCCAGCAGGAGCTACGGACAGGGAGAGACCCAGTACTTC
CASRSYGQGETQYF
>NA|few|TRBV7-8|TRBJ2-4
TGTGCCAGCGCCTACGCGGGTCCCAAAAACATTCAGTACTTC
CASAYAGPKNIQYF
>TRBD1|few|TRBV5-4|TRBJ1-2
TGTGCCAGCAGCTTGTGGCAGGGGGATGGCTACACCTTC
CASSLWQGDGYTF
>NA|few|TRBV9|TRBJ2-3
TGTGCCAGCAGCGTAGAACCTCTCAGCACAGATACGCAGTATTTT
CASSVEPLSTDTQYF
>TRBD1|NA|TRBV7-2|TRBJ2-1
TGTGCCAGCAGCGAGACAGGGTCCTACAATGAGCAGTTCTTC
CASSETGSYNEQFF